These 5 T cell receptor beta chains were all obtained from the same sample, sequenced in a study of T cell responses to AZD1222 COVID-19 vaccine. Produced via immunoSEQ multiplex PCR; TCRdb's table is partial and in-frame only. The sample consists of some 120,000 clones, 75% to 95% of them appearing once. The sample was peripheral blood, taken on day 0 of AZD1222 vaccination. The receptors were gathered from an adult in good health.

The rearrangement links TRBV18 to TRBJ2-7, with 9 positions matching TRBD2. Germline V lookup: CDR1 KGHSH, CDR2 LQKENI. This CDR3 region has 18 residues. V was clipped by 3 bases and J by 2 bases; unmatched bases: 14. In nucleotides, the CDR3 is TGTGCCAGCTCACCCCGGATAGCGGGAGTGGGGGGGACCTACGAGCAGTACTTC. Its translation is CASSPRIAGVGGTYEQYF.

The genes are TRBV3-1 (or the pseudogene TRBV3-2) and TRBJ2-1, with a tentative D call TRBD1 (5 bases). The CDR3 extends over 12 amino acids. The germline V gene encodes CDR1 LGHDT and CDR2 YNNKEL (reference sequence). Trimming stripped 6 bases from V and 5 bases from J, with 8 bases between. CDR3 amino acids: CASRGQHNEQFF. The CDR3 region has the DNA TGTGCCAGCAGGGGGCAGCACAATGAGCAGTTCTTC.

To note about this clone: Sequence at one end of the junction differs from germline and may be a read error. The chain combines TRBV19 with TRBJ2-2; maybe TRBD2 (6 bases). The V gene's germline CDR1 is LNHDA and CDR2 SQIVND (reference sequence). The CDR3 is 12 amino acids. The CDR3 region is CGGRSNTGELFF. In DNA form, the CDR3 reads TGCGGAGGGCGATCGAACACCGGGGAGCTGTTTTTT.

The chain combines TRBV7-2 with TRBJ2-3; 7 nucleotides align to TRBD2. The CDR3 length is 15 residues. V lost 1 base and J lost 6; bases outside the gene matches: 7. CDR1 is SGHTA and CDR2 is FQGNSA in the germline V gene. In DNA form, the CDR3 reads TGTGCCAGCAGCTTAGATGGCGGGAGTTCTGATACGCAGTATTTT. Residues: CASSLDGGSSDTQYF.

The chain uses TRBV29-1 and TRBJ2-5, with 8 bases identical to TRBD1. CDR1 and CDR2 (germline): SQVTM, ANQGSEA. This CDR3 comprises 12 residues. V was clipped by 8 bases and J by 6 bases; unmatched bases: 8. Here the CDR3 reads CSPIDRGQTQYF. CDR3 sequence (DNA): TGCAGCCCGATCGACAGGGGACAGACCCAGTACTTC.